The following is a TCR beta chain sequence with its context. Its target antigen remains unknown. It has no much larger one-base neighbor in the sample; base qualities were not kept. Genomic DNA was isolated from the sorted cells so that the TCRbeta CDR3 region could be sequenced. The immunoSEQ Assay was used for sequencing of TCRbeta CDR3 regions. Held by TCRdb, this immuneACCESS table contains in-frame sequences only and omits some clones. Under half of the omission traces to an unresolved V gene where checked; the cause of the rest is unknown. The sample records about 49,000 clones, about 79% of which are singletons. The top ten clonotypes cover 6.5% to 9% of the sample. Measured from the cysteine to the phenylalanine, the CDR3 is 18 residues long. Only the CDR3 region is kept as DNA, spanning 54 bases read in frame from base 1. Taken from the germline V gene (reference sequence), the CDR1 and CDR2 loops are SGHKS and YYEKEE. The V end gives up 0 bases and the J end 0 bases, leaving 5 bases in the junction not matched to a gene.

These data belong to a study of OX40 agonist ivuxolimab in advanced cancers. Background for the entire study: The costimulatory receptor OX40 (CD134) was targeted by ivuxolimab, a fully human IgG2 agonistic monoclonal antibody. The point of sequencing TCRbeta in the periphery was to test whether ivuxolimab changed TCR sequence diversity and drove clonal T-cell expansion. Intravenous ivuxolimab was administered to patients every 2 weeks at six dose levels: 0.01, 0.1, 0.3, 1.5, 3 and 10 mg/kg. Patients were allowed to have had prior anti-PD-1, anti-PD-L1 or anti-CTLA-4 therapy, and more than 30% of the dose-escalation patients had previously received checkpoint inhibitors. Three dose-escalation patients achieved partial responses, one with hepatocellular carcinoma and two with cutaneous melanoma. A male proportion of about 79% and a mean age of around 60 years, ranging from roughly 20 to 80, were recorded for the dose-escalation cohort. Among the approximately 54 dose-escalation patients, around 20 had hepatocellular carcinoma, approximately 15 melanoma, 9 renal cell carcinoma and 9 head and neck cancer. The paper covers the monotherapy dose-escalation part of the phase I ivuxolimab trial, which included N of about 50 patients.

The trial excluded patients who had a history of autoimmune disease or were on systemic immunosuppression. Peripheral blood for TCR sequencing was collected from all dose cohorts at baseline, on cycle 4 day 1, and on cycle 7 day 1. The samples were drawn from a first-in-human, open-label, multicenter phase I dose-escalation trial of ivuxolimab. The trial enrolled adults with locally advanced or metastatic head and neck squamous cell, hepatocellular, melanoma or renal cell carcinoma. Before TCR sequencing, CD4+ T cells and CD8+ T cells were sorted from peripheral blood as separate populations. The full study reports these points: Low levels of normalized T-cell clonal expansion were also seen in some nonresponding patients. Which antigens the clonally expanded peripheral T cells were specific for was not determined. In the 0.1-3.0 mg/kg groups, partial responders had among the lowest normalized peripheral clonal expansion, particularly in CD8+ T cells. Clonal expansion of both CD4+ and CD8+ blood T cells was observed from baseline to week 6 at doses 0.1 to 3.0 mg/kg. On average, CD8+ T cells showed more expanded clones than CD4+ T cells after ivuxolimab.

The chain joins TRBV5-5 to TRBJ2-6, and 8 junction bases match TRBD1. The sequencing here drew on CD4+ or CD8+ T cells sorted from blood, taken in a trial of the OX40 agonist ivuxolimab. The sequence derives from an adult with an advanced solid tumor such as melanoma, head and neck, liver or kidney cancer. The sequenced DNA is TGTGCCAGCAGCTTGGATGGGACAGGTTACTCTGGGGCCAACGTCCTGACTTTC. This translates into CASSLDGTGYSGANVLTF.